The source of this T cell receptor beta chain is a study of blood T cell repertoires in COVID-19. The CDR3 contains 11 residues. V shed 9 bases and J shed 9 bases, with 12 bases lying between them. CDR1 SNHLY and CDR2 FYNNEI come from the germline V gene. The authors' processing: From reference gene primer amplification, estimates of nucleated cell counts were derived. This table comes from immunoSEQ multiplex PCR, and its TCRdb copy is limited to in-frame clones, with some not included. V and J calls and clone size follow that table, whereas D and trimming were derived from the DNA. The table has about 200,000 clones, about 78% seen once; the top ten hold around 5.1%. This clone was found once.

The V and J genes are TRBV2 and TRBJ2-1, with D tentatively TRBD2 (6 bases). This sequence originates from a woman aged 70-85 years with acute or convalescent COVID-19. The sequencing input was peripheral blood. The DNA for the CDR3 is TGTGCCAGTAATCTAGCGCGTGAGCAGTTCTTC. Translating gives CASNLAREQFF.